The 14 T cell receptor beta chains in this list originate from one sample, sequenced in a study of cytomegalovirus exposure and HLA in healthy donors. 13 Jbeta primers and 60 Vbeta primers were used for the PCR. The method was immunoSEQ multiplex PCR; TCRdb's version includes in-frame clones alone and lacks a portion of them. The sample includes about 92,000 clones, 84% of them seen just once. The sample consisted of PBMCs. The receptors were sampled from a woman aged 18-30 years in good health and CMV-seropositive.

Worth noting for this clone: This sequence is one base from a far larger clone and is likely a read error. This likely comes from a read error, as the CDR3 has no conserved phenylalanine or tryptophan at its end. The V gene is TRBV27, the J gene TRBJ1-1, with TRBD1 matching 8 bases. Germline CDR1 MNHEY, CDR2 SMNVEV (reference sequence). CDR3 length: 15 amino acids. Unmatched junction bases numbered 15, after V lost 10 bases and J lost 5 bases. In nucleotides, the CDR3 is TGTGCCACCCTAACACTCAGGGGGCGTGATACTGAAGCTTTCTTG. It encodes CATLTLRGRDTEAFL.

In its sample, this clone was seen a few times. The chain's CDR3 is CASSEVTGGPYEQYF. The CDR3 DNA sequence: TGTGCCAGCAGTGAAGTGACGGGGGGGCCCTACGAGCAGTACTTC. V is TRBV6-1 and J is TRBJ2-7, with TRBD2 matching over 8 bases. V lost 1 base, J lost 2 bases, and 4 bases stayed unmatched. The CDR3 has 15 residues. The germline V gene has CDR1 MNHNS and CDR2 SASEGT.

The gene calls are TRBV9 and TRBJ2-5, with 8 positions matching TRBD1. Trimming removed 4 bases from V and 0 bases from J; junction bases left unmatched: 11. This CDR3 comprises 17 residues. The V gene's germline CDR1 is SGDLS and CDR2 YYNGEE. The CDR3 coding sequence is TGTGCCAGCAGCCACGAACCGACAGGGGTACACCAAGAGACCCAGTACTTC. Amino acids: CASSHEPTGVHQETQYF.

The chain employs TRBV2 and TRBJ1-2, with 8 bases that match TRBD1. The CDR3 loop spans 14 amino acids. Trimming removed 6 bases from V and 8 bases from J; junction bases left unmatched: 11. Germline V lookup: CDR1 SNHLY, CDR2 FYNNEI. The CDR3 spells CASRALTGAGGYTF. DNA of the CDR3: TGTGCCAGCAGAGCCTTGACAGGGGCGGGGGGCTACACCTTC. The whole variable domain, remainder taken from reference TRBV2 and TRBJ1-2, is EPEVTQTPSHQVTQMGQEVILRCVPISNHLYFYWYRQILGQKVEFLVSFYNNEISEKSEIFDDQFSVERPDGSNFTLKIRSTKLEDSAMYFCASRALTGAGGYTFGSGTRLTVV.

This chain links TRBV5-1 with TRBJ1-5; D may be TRBD1 (5 bases). V was pared by 1 base and J by 0 bases, with 11 bases between. CDR3 length: 16 amino acids. The germline V gene has CDR1 SGHRS and CDR2 YFSETQ. The DNA for the CDR3 is TGCGCCAGCAGCTTGTGGGGACTCGATAGCAATCAGCCCCAGCATTTT. The encoded protein is CASSLWGLDSNQPQHF.

The chain uses TRBV7-9 and TRBJ2-5; D is possibly TRBD1 (5 bases). Germline CDR1 reads SEHNR; CDR2 reads FQNEAQ (reference sequence). The CDR3 extends over 16 amino acids. V was shortened by 2 bases and J by 2 bases, with 15 bases between the two germline ends. The CDR3 protein is CASSLSAQGPQETQYF. Written as DNA, the CDR3 is TGTGCCAGCAGCTTAAGCGCCCAGGGCCCTCAAGAGACCCAGTACTTC.

This clone was detected once. The J gene is TRBJ2-3, the V gene TRBV27; D not resolved. Germline lookup yields CDR1 MNHEY and CDR2 SMNVEV (reference sequence). CDR3 length: 14 residues. Trimming stripped 0 bases from V and 4 bases from J, with 8 bases between. The chain's CDR3 is CASSLSLVPDTQYF. DNA for the CDR3: TGTGCCAGCAGTTTATCCCTAGTGCCAGATACGCAGTATTTT.

J is TRBJ1-1 and V is TRBV6-5; 7 bases line up with TRBD1. The CDR3 has 15 residues. The V and J ends lost 2 bases and 0 bases, in that order; junction bases with no gene match: 3. The V gene's germline CDR1 is MNHEY and CDR2 SVGAGI. The CDR3 reads CASSYTTGLNTEAFF. The CDR3 DNA follows: TGTGCCAGCAGTTACACGACAGGGCTGAACACTGAAGCTTTCTTT.

This chain links TRBV14 with TRBJ2-7; TRBD1 matches at 9 bases. Trimming removed 0 bases from V and 3 bases from J; junction bases left unmatched: 3. From germline, CDR1 is SGHDN and CDR2 FVKESK. The CDR3 totals 15 residues. The CDR3 loop reads CASSQDRTGDYEQYF. In nucleotides, the CDR3 is TGTGCCAGCAGCCAAGATAGGACAGGGGACTACGAGCAGTACTTC.

This chain connects TRBV6-5 to TRBJ2-2; possible D gene TRBD2, 7 bases. CDR3 size: 15 residues. The germline V gene has CDR1 MNHEY and CDR2 SVGAGI. V shed 2 bases and J shed 4 bases, with 11 bases lying between them. This chain's CDR3 is CASSYGGATTGELFF. The CDR3 DNA reads TGTGCCAGCAGTTACGGGGGGGCGACCACCGGGGAGCTGTTTTTT.

CDR3 in amino acids: CASSFTGTIPHEQYF. The CDR3 nucleotides read TGTGCCAGCAGCTTCACCGGGACTATCCCCCACGAGCAGTACTTC. The rearrangement uses TRBV7-2 and TRBJ2-7, with 7 nucleotides matching TRBD2. The CDR3 is made up of 15 amino acids. The ends lost 3 bases at V and 5 bases at J; junction bases unmatched: 10. Germline V lookup: CDR1 SGHTA, CDR2 FQGNSA.

The chain uses TRBV14 and TRBJ2-1; 8 bases align to TRBD2. V was clipped by 4 bases and J by 6 bases; unmatched bases: 11. The CDR3 sequence is 16 residues long. Germline CDR1 is SGHDN and CDR2 is FVKESK. Written as DNA, the CDR3 is TGTGCCAGCAGCCTATGGAGCGGGAGAGCGCGCAATGAGCAGTTCTTC. Encoded protein: CASSLWSGRARNEQFF.

J is TRBJ2-7 and V is TRBV13, with 9 bases aligning to TRBD1. Looked up from germline, CDR1 is PRHDT and CDR2 is FYEKMQ (reference sequence). The junction had 11 bases not matched to a gene; V was cut back by 0 bases and J by 8 bases. The CDR3 consists of 16 residues. CDR3 sequence reads: CASSLGHPTTGGKQYF. The CDR3 DNA is TGTGCCAGCAGCTTAGGCCACCCAACGACAGGGGGGAAGCAGTACTTC.

The chain couples TRBV2 to TRBJ1-1, with D unresolved. This CDR3 comprises 12 residues. The V gene lost 7 bases and the J gene lost 6 bases, with 12 bases spanning the gap. Germline CDR1 SNHLY, CDR2 FYNNEI. CDR3 region: CASNRVEAEAFF. DNA for the CDR3: TGTGCCAGCAACCGGGTGGAGGCTGAAGCTTTCTTT.